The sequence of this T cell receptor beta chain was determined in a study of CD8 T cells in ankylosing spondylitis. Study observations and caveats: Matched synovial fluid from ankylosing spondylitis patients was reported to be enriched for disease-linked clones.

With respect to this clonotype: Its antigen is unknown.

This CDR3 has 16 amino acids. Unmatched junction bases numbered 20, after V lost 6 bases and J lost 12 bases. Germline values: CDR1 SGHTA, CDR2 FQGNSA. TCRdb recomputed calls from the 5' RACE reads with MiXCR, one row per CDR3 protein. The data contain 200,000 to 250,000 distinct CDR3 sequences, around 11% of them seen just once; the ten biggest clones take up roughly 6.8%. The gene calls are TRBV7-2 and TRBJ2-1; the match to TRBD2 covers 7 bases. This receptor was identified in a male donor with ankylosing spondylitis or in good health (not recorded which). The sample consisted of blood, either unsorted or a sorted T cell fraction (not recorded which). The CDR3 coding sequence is TGTGCCAGCAGTTGGGGGGGACTCCAGGCGGCCGGAGGGCAGTTCTTC. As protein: CASSWGGLQAAGGQFF.